This T cell receptor (beta chain) was obtained from a study of T cells after yellow fever vaccination. Study-level information: Markers CD3, CD45RA, CCR7 and CD95 served to sort the EM, EMRA, CM and Tscm memory subsets. Whole-study findings and limits: A secondary response was less intense yet reached its peak sooner, at day 5 versus 15.

TCRdb processed the 5' RACE reads anew with MiXCR; each CDR3 protein has one entry. The data hold some 48,000 distinct CDR3 sequences, with more than 6% observed a single time. Trimming pared 3 bases from V and 14 bases from J, leaving 21 bases between. Germline CDR1 is GTSNPN and CDR2 is SVGIG (reference sequence). CDR3 size: 13 residues. This clonotype was counted ten times or more. This TCR came from a man between 25 and 39 years old who received the YFV17D yellow fever vaccine. The chain links TRBV30 to TRBJ2-3; D may correspond to TRBD1 or TRBD2 (5 bases each). The sample here was PBMCs, either bulk or a sorted T-cell subset (CD4+, CD8+, memory, or dextramer-sorted; not recorded which), taken 45 days after the yellow fever booster vaccination. The CDR3 loop is CAWSPNRWGSRYF. DNA of the CDR3: TGTGCCTGGAGCCCAAATAGGTGGGGGAGTCGGTATTTT.